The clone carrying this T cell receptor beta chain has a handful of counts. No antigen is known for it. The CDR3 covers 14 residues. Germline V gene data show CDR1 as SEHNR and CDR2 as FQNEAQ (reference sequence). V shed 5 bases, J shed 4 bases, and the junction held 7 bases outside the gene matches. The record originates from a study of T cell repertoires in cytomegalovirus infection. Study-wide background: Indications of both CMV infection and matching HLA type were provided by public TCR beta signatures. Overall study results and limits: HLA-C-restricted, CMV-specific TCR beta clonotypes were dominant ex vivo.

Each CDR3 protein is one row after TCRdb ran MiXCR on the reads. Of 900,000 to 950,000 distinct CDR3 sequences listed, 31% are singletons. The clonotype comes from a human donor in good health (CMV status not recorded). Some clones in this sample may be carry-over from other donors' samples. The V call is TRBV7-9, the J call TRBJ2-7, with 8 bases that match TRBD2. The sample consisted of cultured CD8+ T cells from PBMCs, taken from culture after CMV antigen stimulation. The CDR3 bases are TGTGCCAGCAGCGGCGGGACTAGTATATACGAGCAGTACTTC. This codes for CASSGGTSIYEQYF.